This is a list of T cell receptor beta chains from one sample in a study of cytomegalovirus exposure and HLA in healthy donors. Generated by immunoSEQ multiplex PCR, the TCRdb table keeps only in-frame clones and is missing some. The repertoire consists of about 43,000 clones, with about 93% occurring once and the leading ten covering over 5%. The sequencing sample was made of PBMCs. These receptors were collected from a man between 18 and 29 years old in good health and CMV-seronegative. Each CDR3 is given with its conserved first and last residue. Each record gives: clone size, V gene, J gene, D gene, CDR3 DNA, CDR3 protein. A D gene is named only where the DNA matches it firmly. Clone size is shown for a subset of rows, as once, few, many or a class of expanded clone.

clone_size: .; v_call: TRBV2; j_call: TRBJ1-1; d_call: .; cdr3_nt: TGTGCCAGCAGATCAAGACGGGTTGGAGTGTCTGAAGCTTTCTTT; cdr3_aa: CASRSRRVGVSEAFF
clone_size: .; v_call: TRBV2; j_call: TRBJ2-2; d_call: .; cdr3_nt: TGTGCCAGCAGTGTTCATAGGGGAGGTCCCACTCAGGTCGGGGAGCTGTTTTTT; cdr3_aa: CASSVHRGGPTQVGELFF
clone_size: .; v_call: TRBV29-1; j_call: TRBJ1-4; d_call: TRBD1; cdr3_nt: TGCAGCGTTGCAGGCCGACAGGGGGCTCGGGAAAAACTGTTTTTT; cdr3_aa: CSVAGRQGAREKLFF
clone_size: .; v_call: TRBV11-2; j_call: TRBJ1-6; d_call: .; cdr3_nt: TGTGCCAGCAGCTTACTGGGACACAAAGGGGGAAATTCACCCCTCCACTTT; cdr3_aa: CASSLLGHKGGNSPLHF
clone_size: medium-sized; v_call: TRBV18; j_call: TRBJ2-7; d_call: TRBD2; cdr3_nt: TGTGCCAGCTCACCATTTCCCCCTAGCGGGACCTACGAGCAGTACTTC; cdr3_aa: CASSPFPPSGTYEQYF
clone_size: .; v_call: TRBV7-9; j_call: TRBJ2-7; d_call: TRBD2; cdr3_nt: TGTGCCAGCGGACTAGCGGGAGCTTACGAGCAGTACTTC; cdr3_aa: CASGLAGAYEQYF
clone_size: .; v_call: TRBV5-4; j_call: TRBJ2-3; d_call: .; cdr3_nt: TGTGCCAGCAGCTTGGGACAGGAACCCACAGATACGCAGTATTTT; cdr3_aa: CASSLGQEPTDTQYF
clone_size: .; v_call: TRBV6-5; j_call: TRBJ2-5; d_call: .; cdr3_nt: TGTGCCAGCAGGGGTGTAGGCGGCCAAGAGACCCAGTACTTC; cdr3_aa: CASRGVGGQETQYF
clone_size: .; v_call: TRBV19; j_call: TRBJ2-2; d_call: .; cdr3_nt: TGTGCCAGTAGTAGAGTCTCCGGGGAGCTGTTTTTT; cdr3_aa: CASSRVSGELFF
clone_size: once; v_call: TRBV12-1; j_call: TRBJ2-2; d_call: .; cdr3_nt: TGTGCCAGCAGCTTTGCGTACAAGAACACCGGGGAGCTGTTTTTT; cdr3_aa: CASSFAYKNTGELFF
clone_size: .; v_call: TRBV5-1; j_call: TRBJ2-1; d_call: TRBD2; cdr3_nt: TGCGCCAGCAGCTTAGCGGGAAATGAGCAGTTCTTC; cdr3_aa: CASSLAGNEQFF
clone_size: .; v_call: TRBV15; j_call: TRBJ1-2; d_call: .; cdr3_nt: TGTGCCACCAGCAGAGAGTCGGCAGGGGCCCCTCTTATGGATGGCTACACCTTC; cdr3_aa: CATSRESAGAPLMDGYTF
clone_size: .; v_call: TRBV6-6; j_call: TRBJ2-3; d_call: .; cdr3_nt: TGTGCCAGCAGTTTTGACAGGATGACAGATACGCAGTATTTT; cdr3_aa: CASSFDRMTDTQYF
clone_size: .; v_call: TRBV5-1; j_call: TRBJ2-5; d_call: TRBD1; cdr3_nt: TGCGCCAGCAGCTTGGGGGACAGGGACCAAGAGACCCAGTACTTC; cdr3_aa: CASSLGDRDQETQYF
clone_size: .; v_call: TRBV4-1; j_call: TRBJ1-5; d_call: .; cdr3_nt: TGCGCCAGCAGCCAAGAAACACCTAGCAATCAGCCCCAGCATTTT; cdr3_aa: CASSQETPSNQPQHF
clone_size: .; v_call: TRBV18; j_call: TRBJ2-2; d_call: .; cdr3_nt: TGTGCCAGCTCACCCAAGAACACCGGGGAGCTGTTTTTT; cdr3_aa: CASSPKNTGELFF
clone_size: .; v_call: TRBV4-2; j_call: TRBJ2-5; d_call: TRBD2; cdr3_nt: TGTGCCAGCAGCCAAGTGTGGGAATGGGGACTAGCGGAAATAAAAGAGACCCAGTACTTC; cdr3_aa: CASSQVWEWGLAEIKETQYF
clone_size: .; v_call: TRBV6-5; j_call: TRBJ2-5; d_call: .; cdr3_nt: TGTGCCAGCAGTTACTATAGGGGCGAGACCCAGTACTTC; cdr3_aa: CASSYYRGETQYF
clone_size: once; v_call: TRBV6-1; j_call: TRBJ2-3; d_call: .; cdr3_nt: TGTGCCAGCAGTGAAAGGTGGAGGGTTACAGATACGCAGTATTTT; cdr3_aa: CASSERWRVTDTQYF
clone_size: few; v_call: TRBV6-5; j_call: TRBJ2-7; d_call: TRBD1; cdr3_nt: TGTGCCAGCAGTTACGGGGCACAGGGGACAATCTACGAGCAGTACTTC; cdr3_aa: CASSYGAQGTIYEQYF
clone_size: .; v_call: TRBV6-5; j_call: TRBJ2-3; d_call: .; cdr3_nt: TGTGCCAGCAGTACAACTAAGGATACGCAGTATTTT; cdr3_aa: CASSTTKDTQYF
clone_size: .; v_call: TRBV19; j_call: TRBJ1-2; d_call: .; cdr3_nt: TGTGCCAGTAGCCGGGACGGAGGGAACTATGGCTACACCTTC; cdr3_aa: CASSRDGGNYGYTF
clone_size: .; v_call: TRBV7-9; j_call: TRBJ1-2; d_call: .; cdr3_nt: TGTGCCAGCAGCTTATCCGGAGGCTATGGCTACACCTTC; cdr3_aa: CASSLSGGYGYTF
clone_size: .; v_call: TRBV9; j_call: TRBJ2-7; d_call: TRBD1; cdr3_nt: TGTGCCAGCAGCCTCGGGACAGAAGCCTACGAGCAGTACTTC; cdr3_aa: CASSLGTEAYEQYF
clone_size: .; v_call: TRBV5-1; j_call: TRBJ1-6; d_call: TRBD1; cdr3_nt: TGCGCCAGCAGCTTACAGGGGGATAATTCACCCCTCCACTTT; cdr3_aa: CASSLQGDNSPLHF
clone_size: .; v_call: TRBV10-3; j_call: TRBJ2-1; d_call: TRBD1; cdr3_nt: TGTGCCATCAGCCCGGGACAGGGTGGGAACAATGAGCAGTTCTTC; cdr3_aa: CAISPGQGGNNEQFF
clone_size: .; v_call: TRBV5-4; j_call: TRBJ1-2; d_call: .; cdr3_nt: TGTGCCAGCAGCTTGGGCCAGTACCCTAACTATGGCTACACCTTC; cdr3_aa: CASSLGQYPNYGYTF
clone_size: .; v_call: TRBV6-1; j_call: TRBJ2-3; d_call: .; cdr3_nt: TGTGCCAGCATTGGCGGACTGTCTAGCACAGATACGCAGTATTTT; cdr3_aa: CASIGGLSSTDTQYF
clone_size: .; v_call: TRBV9; j_call: TRBJ2-7; d_call: .; cdr3_nt: TGTGCCAGCAGCTCAGGTTCAGGGGAGCAGTACTTC; cdr3_aa: CASSSGSGEQYF
clone_size: .; v_call: TRBV2; j_call: TRBJ1-1; d_call: .; cdr3_nt: TGTGCCAGCCCAAGGACAATGAACACTGAAGCTTTCTTT; cdr3_aa: CASPRTMNTEAFF
clone_size: .; v_call: TRBV2; j_call: TRBJ2-5; d_call: TRBD1; cdr3_nt: TGTGCCAGCAACCGGGACAGGGGATTCCAAGAGACCCAGTACTTC; cdr3_aa: CASNRDRGFQETQYF
clone_size: once; v_call: TRBV28; j_call: TRBJ1-5; d_call: TRBD1; cdr3_nt: TGTGCCAGCAGCTTGACAGGGCGAGATCAGCCCCAGCATTTT; cdr3_aa: CASSLTGRDQPQHF
clone_size: .; v_call: TRBV25-1; j_call: TRBJ2-7; d_call: .; cdr3_nt: TGTGCCAGCAGTGAGCCGTTGCGGGACGGGATCTACGAGCAGTACTTC; cdr3_aa: CASSEPLRDGIYEQYF
clone_size: .; v_call: TRBV19; j_call: TRBJ2-7; d_call: TRBD1; cdr3_nt: TGTGCCAGTAGTACCTCCGACAGGGACGAGCAGTACTTC; cdr3_aa: CASSTSDRDEQYF
clone_size: .; v_call: TRBV7-9; j_call: TRBJ2-1; d_call: TRBD2; cdr3_nt: TGTGCCAGCAGCTTAGGCGGGAGGGCCCAGGGTGAGCAGTTCTTC; cdr3_aa: CASSLGGRAQGEQFF
clone_size: .; v_call: TRBV7-9; j_call: TRBJ1-6; d_call: .; cdr3_nt: TGTGCCAGCAGCTTGAGACCCCTCCACTTT; cdr3_aa: CASSLRPLHF
clone_size: .; v_call: TRBV29-1; j_call: TRBJ1-4; d_call: .; cdr3_nt: TGCAGCGTTTTGCTCGGTGAAAAACTGTTTTTT; cdr3_aa: CSVLLGEKLFF
clone_size: .; v_call: TRBV14; j_call: TRBJ1-1; d_call: .; cdr3_nt: TGTGCCAGCAGCCAAGATTACGACAGGTGGGACACTGAAGCTTTCTTT; cdr3_aa: CASSQDYDRWDTEAFF
clone_size: once; v_call: TRBV9; j_call: TRBJ2-3; d_call: TRBD2; cdr3_nt: TGTGCCAGCAGCGTCGACCCGGGACTAGCGGGGGGCAGTGTCACGCAGTATTTT; cdr3_aa: CASSVDPGLAGGSVTQYF
clone_size: .; v_call: TRBV29-1; j_call: TRBJ2-1; d_call: TRBD1; cdr3_nt: TGCAGCGTTGAAAGACAGGGGGTGGGTGAGCAGTTCTTC; cdr3_aa: CSVERQGVGEQFF
clone_size: .; v_call: TRBV19; j_call: TRBJ1-1; d_call: TRBD1; cdr3_nt: TGTGCCAGTAGGATTGGGACAGGGGGAAGTGAAGCTTTCTTT; cdr3_aa: CASRIGTGGSEAFF
clone_size: .; v_call: TRBV5-6; j_call: TRBJ1-4; d_call: TRBD1; cdr3_nt: TGTGCCAGCAGCTTGGAGACAGGGAGCGGTGAAAAACTGTTTTTT; cdr3_aa: CASSLETGSGEKLFF
clone_size: .; v_call: TRBV6-5; j_call: TRBJ2-3; d_call: TRBD1; cdr3_nt: TGTGCCAGCAGTTCCAGCAGGGGGCTGGGTACGCAGTATTTT; cdr3_aa: CASSSSRGLGTQYF
clone_size: .; v_call: TRBV6-6; j_call: TRBJ2-7; d_call: .; cdr3_nt: TGTGCCAGCAGTTCTTCCGCTGGGCGACCCTACGAGCAGTACTTC; cdr3_aa: CASSSSAGRPYEQYF
clone_size: .; v_call: TRBV9; j_call: TRBJ1-3; d_call: .; cdr3_nt: TGTGCCAGCAGCGTAGGGAGGTCTGGAAACACCATATATTTT; cdr3_aa: CASSVGRSGNTIYF
clone_size: .; v_call: TRBV7-9; j_call: TRBJ1-1; d_call: TRBD1; cdr3_nt: TGTGCCAGCAGCTACTACAGGGGGAACACTGAAGCTTTCTTT; cdr3_aa: CASSYYRGNTEAFF
clone_size: .; v_call: TRBV5-6; j_call: TRBJ2-2; d_call: TRBD2; cdr3_nt: TGTGCCAGCAGCTTGGGCGGGGGGGCCACCGGGGAGCTGTTTTTT; cdr3_aa: CASSLGGGATGELFF
clone_size: .; v_call: TRBV7-6; j_call: TRBJ2-3; d_call: .; cdr3_nt: TGTGCCAGCAGCTCAGCGATAATTAGAACAGATACGCAGTATTTT; cdr3_aa: CASSSAIIRTDTQYF
clone_size: .; v_call: TRBV10-3; j_call: TRBJ1-2; d_call: TRBD1; cdr3_nt: TGTGCCATCAGTGCGGTAGGGGACAGGGACAGTGGCTACACCTTC; cdr3_aa: CAISAVGDRDSGYTF
clone_size: once; v_call: TRBV27; j_call: TRBJ2-1; d_call: .; cdr3_nt: TGTGCCAGCAGTCAGAGACAGACCCGCTCTGGCAATGAGCAGTTCTTC; cdr3_aa: CASSQRQTRSGNEQFF
clone_size: .; v_call: TRBV6-5; j_call: TRBJ1-1; d_call: .; cdr3_nt: TGTGCCAGCAGTTCAAGAGCTGAAGCTTTCTTT; cdr3_aa: CASSSRAEAFF
clone_size: .; v_call: TRBV19; j_call: TRBJ2-1; d_call: TRBD1; cdr3_nt: TGTGCCAGTAGTATGCAGGGGGCGGTGGGTGCCAATGAGCAGTTCTTC; cdr3_aa: CASSMQGAVGANEQFF
clone_size: .; v_call: TRBV11-3; j_call: TRBJ2-5; d_call: TRBD2; cdr3_nt: TGTGCCAGCAGCTTGGATCTAGCGGGAGGGATTGGGACCCAGTACTTC; cdr3_aa: CASSLDLAGGIGTQYF
clone_size: .; v_call: TRBV6-4; j_call: TRBJ2-3; d_call: TRBD2; cdr3_nt: TGTGCCAGCAGTGACGGGACTATTCCGCGAACGCAGTATTTT; cdr3_aa: CASSDGTIPRTQYF